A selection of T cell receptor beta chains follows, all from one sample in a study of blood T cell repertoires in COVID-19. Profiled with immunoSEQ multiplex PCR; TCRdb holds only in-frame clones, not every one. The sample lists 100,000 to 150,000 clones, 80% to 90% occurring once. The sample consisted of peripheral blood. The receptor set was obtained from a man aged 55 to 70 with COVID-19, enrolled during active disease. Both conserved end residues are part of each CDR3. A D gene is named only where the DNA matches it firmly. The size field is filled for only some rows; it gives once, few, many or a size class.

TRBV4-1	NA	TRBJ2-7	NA	CASSQDNGRLYF	TGCGCCAGCAGCCAAGATAACGGTCGTCTGTACTTC
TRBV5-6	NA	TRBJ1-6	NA	CASSRRVTAYNSPLHF	TGTGCCAGCAGCCGACGGGTGACAGCCTATAATTCACCCCTCCACTTT
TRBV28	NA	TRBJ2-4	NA	CASSSPEALAKNIQYF	TGTGCCAGCAGTTCGCCGGAGGCACTAGCCAAAAACATTCAGTACTTC
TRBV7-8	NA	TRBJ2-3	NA	CASSLGGLHTHRYAQYF	TGTGCCAGCAGCTTAGGGGGCCTACATACTCACAGATACGCGCAGTATTTT
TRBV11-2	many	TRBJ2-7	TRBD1	CASSSRQGEYEQYF	TGTGCCAGCAGCTCCCGACAGGGGGAATACGAGCAGTACTTC
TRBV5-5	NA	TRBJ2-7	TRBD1	CASSPTGTGFYEQYF	TGTGCCAGCAGCCCCACAGGGACAGGCTTCTACGAGCAGTACTTC
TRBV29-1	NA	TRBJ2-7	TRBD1	CSAYGQGAYEQYF	TGCAGCGCCTACGGACAGGGGGCCTACGAGCAGTACTTC
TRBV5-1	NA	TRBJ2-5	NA	CASSFETQETQYF	TGCGCCAGCAGCTTCGAGACTCAAGAGACCCAGTACTTC
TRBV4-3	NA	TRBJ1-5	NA	CASSQDLPGGQPQHF	TGCGCCAGCAGCCAAGATCTCCCGGGCGGGCAGCCCCAGCATTTT
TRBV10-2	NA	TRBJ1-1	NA	CASRAGRGNTEAFF	TGCGCCAGCAGGGCAGGGCGAGGGAACACTGAAGCTTTCTTT
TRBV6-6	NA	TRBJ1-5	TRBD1	CASSYAGTGQPQHF	TGTGCCAGCAGTTATGCTGGGACAGGTCAGCCCCAGCATTTT
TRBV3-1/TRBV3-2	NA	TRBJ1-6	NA	CASSQDRTSSPLHF	TGTGCCAGCAGCCAAGATCGGACTTCTTCACCCCTCCACTTT
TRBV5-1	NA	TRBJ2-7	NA	CASSSRQTGGSYEQYF	TGCGCCAGCAGCTCTCGACAGACTGGCGGTTCCTACGAGCAGTACTTC
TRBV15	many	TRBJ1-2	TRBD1	CATSRDGQGYGYTF	TGTGCCACCAGCAGAGATGGACAGGGATATGGCTACACCTTC
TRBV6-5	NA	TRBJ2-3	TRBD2	CASRVSGGAGDTQYF	TGTGCCAGCAGAGTTAGCGGGGGGGCGGGAGATACGCAGTATTTT